This is a list of T cell receptor beta chains from one sample in a study of cytomegalovirus exposure and HLA in healthy donors. Only in-frame clones appear in the TCRdb table, and some are missing; sequencing was by immunoSEQ multiplex PCR. The sample carries 150,000 to 200,000 clones, about three quarters recorded once. Input material: PBMCs. The source is a girl aged 5 to 17 in good health and CMV-seronegative. The CDR3 runs from the conserved cysteine through the conserved F or W. D genes are given only for firm matches. Not every row has a clone size; where given, it reads once, few, many or a size class.

TRBV6-6	15	NA	TRBD1	TRBJ2-7	CASSHGDRVTYEQYF	TGTGCCAGCAGTCACGGGGACAGGGTCACCTACGAGCAGTACTTC
TRBV5-1	18	NA	TRBD2	TRBJ2-3	CASSLGDGTSGGADTQYF	TGCGCCAGTAGCTTGGGGGACGGGACTAGCGGGGGGGCAGATACGCAGTATTTT
TRBV30	17	NA	TRBD2	TRBJ2-1	CAWSPGGGPFRGNEQFF	TGTGCCTGGAGTCCGGGGGGGGGCCCGTTTAGGGGGAATGAGCAGTTCTTC
TRBV2	15	NA	NA	TRBJ2-2	CASMGGEGPTGELFF	TGTGCCAGCATGGGGGGTGAGGGGCCTACCGGGGAGCTGTTTTTT
TRBV18	14	NA	NA	TRBJ1-2	CASSPPDSPYGYTF	TGTGCCAGCTCACCACCGGACAGTCCCTATGGCTACACCTTC
TRBV5-6	16	few	NA	TRBJ1-6	CASSWGGIAYNSPLHF	TGTGCCAGCAGCTGGGGGGGAATTGCCTATAATTCACCCCTCCACTTT
TRBV10-3	11	few	NA	TRBJ1-2	CAISVGEGYTF	TGTGCCATCAGTGTAGGGGAAGGCTACACCTTC
TRBV5-6	12	NA	NA	TRBJ2-1	CASSFVGNEQFF	TGTGCCAGCAGCTTCGTCGGTAATGAGCAGTTCTTC
TRBV5-8	13	NA	NA	TRBJ1-2	CASSARDPYGYTF	TGTGCCAGCAGTGCGCGGGACCCATATGGCTACACCTTC
TRBV6-5	14	NA	TRBD1	TRBJ1-3	CASSAGGIGNTIYF	TGTGCCAGCAGCGCAGGGGGAATAGGAAACACCATATATTTT
TRBV7-6	14	NA	NA	TRBJ1-1	CASRPGSVNTEAFF	TGTGCCAGCAGACCAGGGTCCGTGAACACTGAAGCTTTCTTT
TRBV4-1	17	NA	NA	TRBJ1-3	CASSRLTTAGAGNTIYF	TGCGCCAGCAGCCGCTTAACAACAGCGGGGGCTGGAAACACCATATATTTT
TRBV27	17	NA	TRBD2	TRBJ2-6	CASSLLAGGPGANVLTF	TGTGCCAGCAGTTTACTAGCGGGGGGGCCCGGGGCCAACGTCCTGACTTTC
TRBV6-5	12	NA	NA	TRBJ2-5	CASSGAQETQYF	TGTGCCAGCAGTGGGGCACAAGAGACCCAGTACTTC
TRBV10-3	13	once	NA	TRBJ2-7	CAITESGAYEQYF	TGTGCCATCACGGAGTCCGGGGCCTACGAGCAGTACTTC
TRBV10-3	14	NA	NA	TRBJ1-1	CAISEIGSSTEAFF	TGTGCCATCAGTGAAATCGGGAGCAGCACTGAAGCTTTCTTT
TRBV6-1	13	NA	NA	TRBJ2-1	CASSGGLGGLRFF	TGTGCCAGCAGTGGGGGGTTGGGGGGATTACGGTTCTTC
TRBV29-1	14	NA	TRBD1	TRBJ2-7	CSVHGTGGSYEQYF	TGCAGCGTCCATGGGACAGGGGGTTCCTACGAGCAGTACTTC
TRBV7-3	14	NA	NA	TRBJ1-1	CASSPGGVGGEAFF	TGTGCCAGCAGCCCGGGGGGCGTGGGCGGTGAAGCTTTCTTT
TRBV6-5	16	NA	NA	TRBJ2-7	CASSFPSGTGNHEQYF	TGTGCCAGCAGTTTCCCCTCGGGTACAGGGAATCACGAGCAGTACTTC
TRBV7-8	12	NA	TRBD1	TRBJ2-1	CASSIQGDEQFF	TGTGCCAGCAGCATACAGGGGGATGAGCAGTTCTTC
TRBV5-4	16	NA	NA	TRBJ2-2	CASSPPTGANTGELFF	TGTGCCAGCAGCCCACCCACGGGGGCGAACACCGGGGAGCTGTTTTTT
TRBV29-1	14	NA	NA	TRBJ2-7	CSVVGGLISYEQYF	TGCAGCGTTGTAGGTGGACTAATTTCCTACGAGCAGTACTTC
TRBV7-2	14	NA	TRBD1	TRBJ1-1	CASSFRDRNTEAFF	TGTGCCAGCAGCTTCCGGGACAGGAACACTGAAGCTTTCTTT
TRBV4-1	16	NA	TRBD1	TRBJ1-5	CASSADRGGEIQPQHF	TGCGCCAGCAGCGCGGACAGGGGCGGGGAGATCCAGCCCCAGCATTTT
TRBV2	16	NA	NA	TRBJ1-6	CASNERGTENNSPLHF	TGTGCCAGCAACGAGAGGGGGACGGAGAATAATTCACCCCTCCACTTT
TRBV5-6	17	NA	NA	TRBJ1-4	CASSLIRTGGLGEKLFF	TGTGCCAGCAGCTTGATTCGGACCGGGGGGCTCGGTGAAAAACTGTTTTTT
TRBV6-6	15	NA	NA	TRBJ2-5	CASSRLPGERETQYF	TGTGCCAGCAGCCGACTCCCAGGGGAGAGAGAGACCCAGTACTTC
TRBV27	14	NA	NA	TRBJ2-2	CASSFRRGAGELFF	TGTGCCAGCAGTTTCCGTCGGGGTGCCGGGGAGCTGTTTTTT
TRBV19	16	NA	NA	TRBJ1-5	CASSLKDIFGHQPQHF	TGTGCCAGTAGTCTTAAGGACATTTTTGGTCATCAGCCCCAGCATTTT
TRBV5-4	15	NA	NA	TRBJ2-7	CASSLGQGASYEQYF	TGTGCCAGCAGTTTGGGACAAGGGGCCTCCTACGAGCAGTACTTC
TRBV9	15	NA	NA	TRBJ1-3	CASSVGQGSGNTIYF	TGTGCCAGCAGCGTAGGGCAGGGCTCTGGAAACACCATATATTTT
TRBV7-9	15	NA	TRBD1	TRBJ1-4	CASSPGTAPNEKLFF	TGTGCCAGCAGCCCAGGGACAGCCCCCAATGAAAAACTGTTTTTT
TRBV20-1	11	NA	NA	TRBJ2-2	CSARDAGELFF	TGCAGTGCTAGAGACGCCGGGGAGCTGTTTTTT
TRBV15	15	NA	TRBD2	TRBJ2-3	CATSTGTSSTDTQYF	TGTGCCACCAGCACCGGGACTAGCTCAACAGATACGCAGTATTTT
TRBV11-2	14	few	NA	TRBJ1-2	CASSSVGGNYGYTF	TGTGCCAGCAGCTCCGTCGGAGGGAACTATGGCTACACCTTC
TRBV7-9	16	NA	NA	TRBJ1-1	CASSLSGGRGETEAFF	TGTGCCAGCAGCTTATCCGGGGGCCGGGGGGAAACTGAAGCTTTCTTT
TRBV28	14	once	TRBD1	TRBJ1-2	CASSRRDRGDGYTF	TGTGCCAGCAGTCGGCGGGACAGGGGCGATGGCTACACCTTC
TRBV7-3	11	NA	NA	TRBJ1-2	CASRSGDGYTF	TGTGCCAGCAGGTCTGGAGATGGCTACACCTTC
TRBV11-2	11	once	NA	TRBJ2-7	CASSQDWEQYF	TGTGCCAGCAGCCAGGACTGGGAGCAGTACTTC
TRBV5-1	15	NA	TRBD1	TRBJ2-1	CASRTGTGPYNEQFF	TGCGCCAGCAGAACCGGGACAGGGCCCTACAATGAGCAGTTCTTC
TRBV6-5	12	NA	TRBD1	TRBJ2-7	CASGTGRHEQYF	TGTGCCAGCGGGACAGGGAGGCACGAGCAGTACTTC
TRBV5-1	15	NA	NA	TRBJ1-1	CASSLAEGVHTEAFF	TGCGCCAGCAGCTTGGCCGAGGGAGTGCACACTGAAGCTTTCTTT
TRBV5-1	17	few	TRBD1	TRBJ2-3	CASSPRFESGGRDTQYF	TGCGCCAGCAGCCCGAGGTTTGAGTCAGGGGGACGGGATACGCAGTATTTT
TRBV5-4	17	NA	NA	TRBJ2-2	CASNQEGAGPNTGELFF	TGTGCCAGCAACCAGGAGGGTGCGGGGCCGAACACCGGGGAGCTGTTTTTT
TRBV13	17	NA	TRBD1	TRBJ1-6	CASSPRGDRVYNSPLHF	TGTGCCAGCAGCCCCAGGGGGGACAGGGTCTATAATTCACCCCTCCACTTT
TRBV27	18	NA	TRBD2	TRBJ2-1	CASSLTGTSGGKGNEQFF	TGTGCCAGCAGTTTAACCGGGACTAGCGGGGGGAAGGGGAATGAGCAGTTCTTC
TRBV7-3	16	NA	NA	TRBJ2-1	CASSSYRASSYNEQFF	TGTGCCAGCAGCTCATACAGGGCAAGCTCCTACAATGAGCAGTTCTTC
TRBV7-8	12	NA	NA	TRBJ1-2	CASSPDRYGYTF	TGTGCCAGCAGCCCGGACAGATATGGCTACACCTTC
TRBV11-2	12	NA	NA	TRBJ1-1	CASANGREKAFF	TGTGCCAGCGCGAATGGGAGGGAAAAGGCTTTCTTT
TRBV6-1	13	NA	TRBD1	TRBJ1-2	CASSDQGEYGYTF	TGTGCCAGCAGTGATCAGGGGGAATATGGCTACACCTTC
TRBV9	17	NA	TRBD2	TRBJ2-1	CASSVDPSGGLYNEQFF	TGTGCCAGCAGCGTAGATCCTAGCGGGGGGCTTTACAATGAGCAGTTCTTC
TRBV5-1	13	NA	TRBD1	TRBJ2-7	CASSVDRDYEQYF	TGCGCCAGCAGCGTTGACAGGGACTACGAGCAGTACTTC
TRBV5-1	14	NA	NA	TRBJ2-5	CASSLEGTKETQYF	TGCGCCAGCAGCTTGGAGGGGACAAAAGAGACCCAGTACTTC
TRBV7-2	15	few	TRBD1	TRBJ1-4	CASSLDRATNEKLFF	TGTGCCAGCAGCCTCGACAGGGCAACTAATGAAAAACTGTTTTTT